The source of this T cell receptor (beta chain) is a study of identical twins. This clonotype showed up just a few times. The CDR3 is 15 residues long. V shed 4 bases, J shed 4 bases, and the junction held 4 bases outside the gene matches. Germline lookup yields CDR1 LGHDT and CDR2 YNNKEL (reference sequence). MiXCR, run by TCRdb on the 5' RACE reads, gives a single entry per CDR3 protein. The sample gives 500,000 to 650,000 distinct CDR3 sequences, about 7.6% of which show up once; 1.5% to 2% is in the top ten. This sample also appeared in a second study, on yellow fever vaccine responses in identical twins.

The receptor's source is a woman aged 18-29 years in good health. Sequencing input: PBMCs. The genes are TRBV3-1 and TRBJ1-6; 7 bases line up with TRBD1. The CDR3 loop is CASSRQGSYNSPLHF. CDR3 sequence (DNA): TGTGCCAGCAGCCGACAGGGTTCGTATAATTCACCCCTCCACTTT.